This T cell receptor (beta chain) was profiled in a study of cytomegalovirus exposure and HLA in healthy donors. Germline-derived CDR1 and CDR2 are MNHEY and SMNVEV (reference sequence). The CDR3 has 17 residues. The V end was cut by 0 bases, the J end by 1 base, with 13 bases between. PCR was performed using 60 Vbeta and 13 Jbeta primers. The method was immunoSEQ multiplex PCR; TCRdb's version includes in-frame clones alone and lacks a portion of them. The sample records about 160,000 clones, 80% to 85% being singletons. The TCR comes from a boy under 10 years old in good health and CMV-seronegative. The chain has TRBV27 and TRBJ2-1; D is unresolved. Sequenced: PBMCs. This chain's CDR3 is CASSLSFLVKSYNEQFF. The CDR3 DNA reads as TGTGCCAGCAGTTTATCGTTCTTAGTGAAATCCTACAATGAGCAGTTCTTC.